This T cell receptor beta chain appears in the sequencing data of a study of regulatory T cells in long-lasting Graves disease. Study findings and constraints: It was in persistent disease that TRBV28, TRBJ1-2 and TRBJ2-5 were favored. Samples came from peripheral blood alone, without thyroid tissue.

Arm-PCR with iRepertoire HTBI primers amplified the CDR3 regions for these TCR beta libraries. TCRdb redid the calling of the multiplex PCR reads with MiXCR, one entry per CDR3 protein. The table includes 400,000 to 450,000 distinct CDR3 sequences, 15% to 20% detected once. As for this clonotype: Its specificity is unknown.

CDR1 SGHTA and CDR2 FQGNSA come from the germline V gene. V trimming: 5 bases; J trimming: 4 bases; junction bases outside the gene matches: 14. The CDR3 consists of 18 residues. Time point of the sample: newly diagnosed GD, antithyroid drugs for less than 3 months. RNA isolated from PBMCs was used to make the TCR library. Per American Thyroid Association guidelines, Graves' disease was diagnosed. This sample also appeared in a second study, on T cells in Graves' hyperthyroidism and ophthalmopathy. That report adds: A median about 6.2 months before onset, the model predicted ophthalmopathy.

This clonotype originated in a woman aged 30 to 39 with Graves disease. The specimen comprised peripheral blood mononuclear cells (PBMCs), sampled at new diagnosis, from a patient treated with antithyroid drugs. The chain combines TRBV7-2 with TRBJ2-2; 9 bases match TRBD2. Here the CDR3 DNA reads TGTGCCAGCAGCGGTTTTGAGCGGGAGGTCTGGAGCACCGGGGAGCTGTTTTTT. Residues: CASSGFEREVWSTGELFF.